A single sample is the source of the 14 T cell receptor beta chains below, sequenced in a study of beta chain features in type 1 diabetes. Every isolated RNA sample was fully reverse transcribed, so sequencing captured expressed TCRB transcripts. The method was immunoSEQ multiplex PCR; TCRdb's version includes in-frame clones alone and lacks a portion of them. The sample has 600,000 to 650,000 clones; around 15% are singletons. The specimen sequenced was naive CD4+ T cells from blood. These receptors all come from a young man in good health.

The chain uses TRBV6-1 and TRBJ1-6; 8 positions agree with TRBD1. Germline V lookup: CDR1 MNHNS, CDR2 SASEGT. This CDR3 has 15 amino acids. After removal of 6 bases from V and 3 bases from J, the junction contained 4 bases not matched to a gene. CDR3 nucleotide sequence: TGTGCCAGCAGCCAGACAGGGGTCTATAATTCACCCCTCCACTTT. Translated, it gives CASSQTGVYNSPLHF.

The rearrangement uses TRBV9 and TRBJ2-5, with D possibly TRBD2 on 5 matching bases. The CDR3 is made up of 16 amino acids. V lost 0 bases, J lost 1 base, and 13 bases lay in between. Per germline, CDR1 SGDLS and CDR2 YYNGEE. This chain's CDR3 is CASSVAHRGIQETQYF. CDR3 DNA sequence: TGTGCCAGCAGCGTAGCCCACCGGGGAATCCAAGAGACCCAGTACTTC.

This clone was counted only a few times. This chain joins TRBV10-3 and TRBJ2-2; D possibly matches TRBD1 or TRBD2 (5 bases each). Trimming took 4 bases from V and 4 from J, leaving 16 bases between them. The CDR3 is made up of 16 amino acids. Germline CDR1 is ENHRY and CDR2 is SYGVKD. The chain's CDR3 is CAISAGITGGTGELFF. As DNA, the CDR3 is TGTGCCATCAGTGCGGGAATAACAGGAGGCACCGGGGAGCTGTTTTTT.

This clone was recorded a few times. This sequence joins TRBV19 and TRBJ1-5, with 8 bases that match TRBD1. CDR3 length equals 18 residues. Trimming removed 4 bases from V and 0 bases from J; junction bases left unmatched: 11. Germline CDR1 reads LNHDA; CDR2 reads SQIVND (reference sequence). CDR3 coding DNA: TGTGCCAGTAGTACTCCTCGGGACAGGTCCTATAGCAATCAGCCCCAGCATTTT. This translates into CASSTPRDRSYSNQPQHF.

The chain has TRBV4-3 and TRBJ1-6; perhaps TRBD1 as D (6 bases). Trimming stripped 0 bases from V and 10 bases from J, with 10 bases between. Germline values: CDR1 LGHNA, CDR2 YSLEER. CDR3 length: 14 residues. The CDR3 reads CASSQDEGVSPLHF. DNA for the CDR3: TGCGCCAGCAGCCAAGATGAGGGGGTATCACCCCTCCACTTT.

The chain combines TRBV27 with TRBJ2-1; 8 bases match TRBD1. The CDR3 is 16 amino acids. Germline lookup yields CDR1 MNHEY and CDR2 SMNVEV (reference sequence). The V and J ends lost 1 base and 5 bases, in that order; junction bases with no gene match: 7. For the CDR3, the DNA is TGTGCCAGCAGTTTATTGCAGGGGGCTAGAGACAATGAGCAGTTCTTC. Its translation: CASSLLQGARDNEQFF.

This clone has a handful of counts. The chain carries TRBV27 and TRBJ2-6; D not resolved. CDR1 and CDR2 (germline): MNHEY, SMNVEV (reference sequence). Trimming shortened V by 10 bases and J by 2 bases, and 15 bases separated the two germline ends. This CDR3 comprises 15 residues. Written as DNA, the CDR3 is TGTGCCACCAGGAGAACGGTTGCTGGGGCCAACGTCCTGACTTTC. Its translation: CATRRTVAGANVLTF. The full variable domain, in which reference TRBV27 and TRBJ2-6 provide the parts outside the CDR3, is EAQVTQNPRYLITVTGKKLTVTCSQNMNHEYMSWYRQDPGLGLRQIYYSMNVEVTDKGDVPEGYKVSRKEKRNFPLILESPSPNQTSLYFCATRRTVAGANVLTFGAGSRLTVL.

This clone was detected only a few times. The chain joins TRBV28 to TRBJ1-2, with 9 bases aligning to TRBD1. The CDR3 consists of 14 residues. Germline CDR1 MDHEN, CDR2 SYDVKM. V was clipped by 0 bases and J by 4 bases; unmatched bases: 0. The CDR3 protein is CASSLWTGGYGYTF. The CDR3 coding sequence is TGTGCCAGCAGTTTATGGACAGGGGGCTATGGCTACACCTTC.

V gene TRBV6-5 combines with J gene TRBJ2-1; D gene unclear. The CDR3 sequence is 12 residues long. Per germline, CDR1 MNHEY and CDR2 SVGAGI. V was trimmed by 5 bases and J by 3 bases, leaving 5 bases between them. CDR3 nucleotides: TGTGCCAGCAGTACTCGCTACAATGAGCAGTTCTTC. It codes for CASSTRYNEQFF.

This clone was counted only a few times. The CDR3 protein is CASSQDRGLWLICTDTQYF. Here the CDR3 DNA reads TGCGCCAGCAGTCAGGACAGGGGGCTTTGGCTGATCTGCACAGATACGCAGTATTTT. The J gene is TRBJ2-3, the V gene TRBV23-1, with 11 bases that match TRBD1. TRBV23-1 is flagged as an ORF with uncertain function. The CDR3 has 19 amino acids. Trimming at V came to 3 bases and at J to 1 base, leaving 12 bases not matched to a gene.

V and J are TRBV13 and TRBJ1-5; D gene unclear. This CDR3 has 15 amino acids. V was clipped by 0 bases and J by 0 bases, with 6 bases between them. Germline CDR1 is PRHDT and CDR2 is FYEKMQ (reference sequence). The CDR3: CASSLGAGSNQPQHF. In DNA, the CDR3 is TGTGCCAGCAGCTTAGGTGCCGGTAGCAATCAGCCCCAGCATTTT.

This clone appeared a single time. CDR3 region: CASSLPSGGVNTGELFF. DNA for the CDR3: TGTGCCAGCAGCTTACCTAGCGGGGGTGTGAACACCGGGGAGCTGTTTTTT. The chain recombines TRBV7-6 with TRBJ2-2; 10 nucleotides line up with TRBD2. Germline V lookup: CDR1 SGHVS, CDR2 FNYEAQ. The CDR3 runs 17 residues. Trimming cost V 2 bases and J 1 base; bases outside gene matches: 4.

V gene TRBV4-2 combines with J gene TRBJ1-4; D gene unclear. The CDR3 has 12 amino acids. V was clipped by 2 bases and J by 4 bases, with 2 bases between them. The germline gives CDR1 LGHNA, CDR2 YNFKEQ. The CDR3 reads CASSQFNEKLFF. The CDR3 DNA reads as TGTGCCAGCAGCCAATTTAATGAAAAACTGTTTTTT.

Details on this clone: Other DNA sequences in this specimen translate into the identical CDR3. The chain recombines TRBV30 with TRBJ1-5; D is possibly TRBD1 (5 bases). The CDR3 is 14 amino acids. Trimming cost V 3 bases and J 4 bases, with 13 bases left between them. Germline CDR1 is GTSNPN and CDR2 is SVGIG (reference sequence). The CDR3 loop is CAWSPGQGNQPQHF. The CDR3 nucleotides read TGTGCCTGGAGCCCCGGTCAGGGTAATCAGCCCCAGCATTTT.